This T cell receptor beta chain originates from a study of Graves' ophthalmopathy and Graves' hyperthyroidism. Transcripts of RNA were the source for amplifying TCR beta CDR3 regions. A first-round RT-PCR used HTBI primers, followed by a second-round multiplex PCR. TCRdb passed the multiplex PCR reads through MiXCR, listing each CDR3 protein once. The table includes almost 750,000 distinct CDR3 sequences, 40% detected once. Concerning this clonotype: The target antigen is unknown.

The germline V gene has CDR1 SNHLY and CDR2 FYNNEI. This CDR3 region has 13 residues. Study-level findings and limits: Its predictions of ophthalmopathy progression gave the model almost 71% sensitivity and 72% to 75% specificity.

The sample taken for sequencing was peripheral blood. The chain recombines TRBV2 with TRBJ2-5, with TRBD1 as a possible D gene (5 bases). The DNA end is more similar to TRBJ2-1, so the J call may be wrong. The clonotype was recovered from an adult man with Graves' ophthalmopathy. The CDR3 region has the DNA TGTGCCAGCCAAGGGGTAGGCGTACATGAGCAGTTCTTC. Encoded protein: CASQGVGVHEQFF.